One and the same sample provided the 25 T cell receptor beta chains below, sequenced in a study of cytomegalovirus exposure and HLA in healthy donors. The PCR made use of 60 Vbeta and 13 Jbeta primers. Method: immunoSEQ multiplex PCR; TCRdb's copy keeps in-frame clones and lacks some. The data hold 30,000 to 40,000 clones, with roughly 79% observed a single time. Sequencing was performed on PBMCs. The receptors here all came from a woman aged 40-49 years in good health and CMV-seronegative.

The rearrangement uses TRBV7-9 and TRBJ2-3; TRBD2 is a possible D gene (7 bases). The CDR3 consists of 15 residues. CDR1 and CDR2 (germline): SEHNR, FQNEAQ (reference sequence). With 3 bases removed from V and 5 bases from J, the gap between germline ends came to 15 bases. The CDR3 reads CASSFRGAGGDTQYF. CDR3 coding DNA: TGTGCCAGCAGCTTCCGGGGGGCCGGGGGAGATACGCAGTATTTT. The full variable domain, its missing parts supplied by reference TRBV7-9 and TRBJ2-3, is DTGVSQNPRHKITKRGQNVTFRCDPISEHNRLYWYRQTLGQGPEFLTYFQNEAQLEKSRLLSDRFSAERPKGSFSTLEIQRTEQGDSAMYLCASSFRGAGGDTQYFGPGTRLTVL.

This clone occurred a few times. The genes are TRBV4-3 and TRBJ2-3; D possibly corresponds to TRBD2 (6 bases). CDR3 length equals 16 residues. Germline loops: CDR1 LGHNA, CDR2 YSLEER. Between the trimmed V and J ends, which lost 0 bases and 2 bases, there was a span of 12 bases. The CDR3 bases are TGCGCCAGCAGCCAAGATAAGGGCGGGGTCACAGATACGCAGTATTTT. Its translation: CASSQDKGGVTDTQYF.

The CDR3 here is CASSLEGQGSLSNTEAFF. In DNA, the CDR3 is TGCGCCAGCAGCTTGGAGGGACAGGGGTCGCTTTCGAACACTGAAGCTTTCTTT. V and J are TRBV5-1 and TRBJ1-1; 10 positions match TRBD1. Germline loops: CDR1 SGHRS, CDR2 YFSETQ. V was pared by 0 bases and J by 1 base, with 9 bases of the junction left unmatched. CDR3 size: 18 residues.

The rearrangement uses TRBV5-1 and TRBJ2-5, with TRBD1 matching over 9 bases. The CDR3 has 14 amino acids. Germline V gene data show CDR1 as SGHRS and CDR2 as YFSETQ. V was clipped by 4 bases and J by 4 bases; unmatched bases: 5. CDR3 sequence reads: CASSARQGGETQYF. The CDR3 DNA follows: TGCGCCAGCAGCGCCCGACAGGGGGGAGAGACCCAGTACTTC.

This clone was seen just once. The V gene is TRBV21-1, the J gene TRBJ1-6; no DNA check was done on the table's D call, TRBD1. TRBV21-1 is termed a pseudogene. The CDR3 totals 17 residues. CDR3 nucleotide sequence: TGTGCCAGCAGCAAAGCCCTCGACAGAGCCTATAATTCACCCCTCCACTTT. Protein: CASSKALDRAYNSPLHF.

The chain carries TRBV2 and TRBJ2-7; 8 bases map to TRBD1. The CDR3 runs 15 residues. J gave up 1 base and V 6 bases, and 8 bases lay outside the gene matches. Germline CDR1 reads SNHLY; CDR2 reads FYNNEI. The CDR3, as DNA: TGTGCCAGCAGAAGGTCCGGGACAGGATCCTACGAGCAGTACTTC. It yields the protein CASRRSGTGSYEQYF.

This clone was seen more than once but under ten times. The chain has TRBV10-3 and TRBJ2-3, with D possibly TRBD2 on 5 matching bases. There are 14 residues in the CDR3. Germline CDR1 reads ENHRY; CDR2 reads SYGVKD. The ends were cut back, 5 bases at V and 2 bases at J, with 11 bases in the middle. Here the CDR3 DNA reads TGTGCCATCAGTACCCTAGCTTCCACAGATACGCAGTATTTT. It is translated as CAISTLASTDTQYF.

The rearrangement joins TRBV10-3 to TRBJ2-7; TRBD1 aligns across 11 bases. The CDR3 sequence is 14 residues long. Trimming took 4 bases from V and 6 from J; bases not matched to a gene: 5. From germline, CDR1 is ENHRY and CDR2 SYGVKD. The CDR3 DNA reads as TGTGCCATCAGTGTCGGACAGGGGGCCTCCGAGCAGTACGTC. Translated: CAISVGQGASEQYV.

The chain is built from TRBV2 and TRBJ2-6, with D unresolved. The germline gives CDR1 SNHLY, CDR2 FYNNEI. V was pared by 7 bases and J by 4 bases, with 14 bases between. The CDR3 is 15 amino acids. CDR3 protein: CASIETPVGANVLTF. The CDR3 nucleotides are TGTGCCAGCATTGAGACTCCGGTCGGGGCCAACGTCCTGACTTTC. Looking up the rest from reference TRBV2 and TRBJ2-6 gives the full variable domain: EPEVTQTPSHQVTQMGQEVILRCVPISNHLYFYWYRQILGQKVEFLVSFYNNEISEKSEIFDDQFSVERPDGSNFTLKIRSTKLEDSAMYFCASIETPVGANVLTFGAGSRLTVL.

J is TRBJ1-1 and V is TRBV7-2; D call uncertain. The germline V gene has CDR1 SGHTA and CDR2 FQGNSA. The CDR3 consists of 11 residues. V was trimmed by 3 bases and J by 8 bases, leaving 7 bases between them. Here the CDR3 DNA reads TGTGCCAGCAGCTTTTACGGGGAAGCTTTCTTT. It is translated as CASSFYGEAFF.

V gene TRBV18 combines with J gene TRBJ2-3; D uncertain. Germline V gene data show CDR1 as KGHSH and CDR2 as LQKENI. The CDR3 has 13 residues. Trimming removed 1 base from V and 2 bases from J, with 4 bases in between. This CDR3 is CASSPHSTDTQYF. CDR3 DNA: TGTGCCAGCTCACCACACTCCACAGATACGCAGTATTTT. The entire variable domain, with the rest obtained from reference TRBV18 and TRBJ2-3, is as follows: NAGVMQNPRHLVRRRGQEARLRCSPMKGHSHVYWYRQLPEEGLKFMVYLQKENIIDESGMPKERFSAEFPKEGPSILRIQQVVRGDSAAYFCASSPHSTDTQYFGPGTRLTVL.

The chain couples TRBV27 to TRBJ2-1; unclear D gene. Trimming took off 8 bases at V and 4 bases at J, with 6 bases between the two ends. The CDR3 has 11 residues. Germline CDR1 is MNHEY and CDR2 is SMNVEV (reference sequence). The chain's CDR3 is CASRRYNEQFF. The CDR3 DNA sequence: TGTGCCAGCCGCCGGTACAATGAGCAGTTCTTC.

The chain recombines TRBV6-6 with TRBJ2-3; 7 bases are a match to TRBD1. V dropped 6 bases and J dropped 0; count of bases not matched to a gene: 3. This CDR3 comprises 14 residues. Germline V gene lookup returns CDR1 MNHNY and CDR2 SVGAGI (reference sequence). The CDR3 DNA reads as TGTGCCAGCAGGCCGACAGGGAGCACAGATACGCAGTATTTT. It yields the protein CASRPTGSTDTQYF.

There are a few counts of this clone. The chain is built from TRBV4-3 and TRBJ1-2, with TRBD1 matching 10 bases. The CDR3 spans 15 residues. Germline V CDR1 and CDR2: LGHNA, YSLEER. V lost 4 bases, J lost 8 bases, and 10 bases stayed unmatched. The CDR3 nucleotides are TGCGCCAGCAGCCCTGGCCGGGACAGGGGTAGGGGCTACACCTTC. Its translation is CASSPGRDRGRGYTF.

V and J are TRBV4-3 and TRBJ2-5; no clear D gene. Trimming removed 1 base from V and 2 bases from J, with 5 bases in between. In germline, CDR1 is LGHNA, CDR2 YSLEER. CDR3 size: 13 residues. CDR3 amino acids: CASSQGLQETQYF. Written as DNA, the CDR3 is TGCGCCAGCAGCCAAGGGCTTCAAGAGACCCAGTACTTC.

The chain is built from TRBV28 and TRBJ2-1, with D perhaps matching TRBD2 (7 bases). This CDR3 comprises 18 residues. V lost 5 bases, J lost 1 base, and 21 bases lay in between. Germline CDR1 is MDHEN and CDR2 is SYDVKM. The CDR3 coding sequence is TGTGCCAGCAGTCCGGTCGGGGGGCCAATTGCGTCCTACAATGAGCAGTTCTTC. Translating gives CASSPVGGPIASYNEQFF.

This rearrangement joins TRBV7-3 to TRBJ2-1, with 9 bases that match TRBD2. Germline trimming cut 3 bases from V and 9 bases from J; bases unmatched to any gene: 9. This CDR3 comprises 15 residues. From germline, CDR1 is SGHTA and CDR2 FQGTGA. The CDR3 spells CASSLGGGAAREQFF. CDR3 nucleotides: TGTGCCAGCAGCTTGGGCGGGGGGGCCGCTCGTGAGCAGTTCTTC.

The rearrangement joins TRBV11-1 to TRBJ1-1; 7 bases match TRBD1. Germline V gives CDR1 SGHAT, CDR2 FQDESV (reference sequence). This CDR3 is built from 14 residues. With 0 bases clipped from V and 7 bases from J, the junction kept 5 bases outside the gene matches. The CDR3 region has the DNA TGTGCCAGCAGCTTAGCGCGGGACAGCTATGAAGCTTTCTTT. Translated, it gives CASSLARDSYEAFF.

This chain joins TRBV4-3 and TRBJ2-3; 8 positions match TRBD2. The trim removed 0 bases at V and 2 bases at J, leaving 7 bases unmatched. This CDR3 has 17 amino acids. CDR1 is LGHNA and CDR2 is YSLEER in the germline V gene. The DNA for the CDR3 is TGCGCCAGCAGCCAAGACCAAGCGGGGGCCCTCACAGATACGCAGTATTTT. It is translated as CASSQDQAGALTDTQYF.

The genes are TRBV29-1 and TRBJ2-7; tentative D call: TRBD1 (5 bases). The DNA matches TRBJ2-5 better at its end, which makes the J call doubtful. The CDR3 has 11 amino acids. Germline V lookup: CDR1 SQVTM, CDR2 ANQGSEA. The CDR3 sequence is CSVERGETQYF. CDR3 sequence (DNA): TGCAGCGTTGAAAGGGGTGAGACCCAGTACTTC.

The CDR3 loop is CASSPGLAELSHEQYF. CDR3 coding DNA: TGTGCCAGCAGTCCGGGACTAGCGGAATTGAGCCACGAGCAGTACTTC. This chain uses TRBV6-4 with TRBJ2-5, with 11 nucleotides matching TRBD2. The J call could be wrong; TRBJ2-7 is a better fit for the DNA end. The CDR3 contains 16 residues. The germline V gene encodes CDR1 MRHNA and CDR2 SNTAGT.

The V gene is TRBV7-8, the J gene TRBJ2-5; perhaps TRBD2 as D (5 bases). There are 16 residues in the CDR3. Germline CDR1 and CDR2: SGHVS and FQNEAQ. V shed 4 bases and J shed 3 bases, with 18 bases lying between them. CDR3 sequence reads: CASSSLATSEKETQYF. The CDR3 DNA reads as TGTGCCAGCAGCTCCTTAGCCACTAGTGAGAAAGAGACCCAGTACTTC.

The gene calls are TRBV7-9 and TRBJ1-4, with TRBD1 as a possible D gene (6 bases). The CDR3 is 13 amino acids. CDR1 is SEHNR and CDR2 is FQNEAQ in the germline V gene (reference sequence). V lost 1 base, J lost 8 bases, and 8 bases lay in between. The CDR3 region has the DNA TGTGCCAGCAGCTTAGGGACAGACGAAAAACTGTTTTTT. Translating it yields CASSLGTDEKLFF.

This clone has only a few counts. This chain joins TRBV7-2 and TRBJ1-1, with 7 positions matching TRBD1. CDR1 and CDR2 from the germline V gene are SGHTA and FQGNSA. This CDR3 contains 14 residues. Losses at the gene ends were 5 bases for V and 4 bases for J; bases not matched to a gene: 7. This chain's CDR3 is CASSGRQGSTEAFF. The DNA of the CDR3 is TGTGCCAGCAGCGGGCGACAGGGAAGCACTGAAGCTTTCTTT.

This chain links TRBV6-1 with TRBJ1-1; D may be TRBD1 (6 bases). The V end lost 6 bases, the J end lost 5 bases, and 16 bases lay between the germline ends. Germline-derived CDR1 and CDR2 are MNHNS and SASEGT. The CDR3 covers 14 residues. The CDR3 sequence is CASSVLGGRTEAFF. The DNA of the CDR3 is TGTGCCAGCAGCGTTCTCGGGGGGCGTACTGAAGCTTTCTTT.